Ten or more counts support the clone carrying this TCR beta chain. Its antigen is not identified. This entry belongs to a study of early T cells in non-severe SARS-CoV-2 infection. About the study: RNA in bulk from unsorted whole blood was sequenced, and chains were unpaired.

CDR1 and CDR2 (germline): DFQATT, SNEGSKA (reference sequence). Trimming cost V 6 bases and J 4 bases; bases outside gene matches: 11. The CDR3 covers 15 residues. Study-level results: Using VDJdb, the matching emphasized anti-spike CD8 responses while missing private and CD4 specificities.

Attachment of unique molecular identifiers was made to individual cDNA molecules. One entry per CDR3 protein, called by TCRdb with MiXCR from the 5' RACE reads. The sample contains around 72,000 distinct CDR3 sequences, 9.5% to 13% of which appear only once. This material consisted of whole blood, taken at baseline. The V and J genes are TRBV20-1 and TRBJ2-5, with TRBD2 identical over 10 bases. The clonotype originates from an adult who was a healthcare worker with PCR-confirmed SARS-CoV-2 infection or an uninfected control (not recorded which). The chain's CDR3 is CSARPGAGGRETQYF. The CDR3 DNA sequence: TGCAGTGCCCGGCCTGGAGCGGGGGGGCGAGAGACCCAGTACTTC.